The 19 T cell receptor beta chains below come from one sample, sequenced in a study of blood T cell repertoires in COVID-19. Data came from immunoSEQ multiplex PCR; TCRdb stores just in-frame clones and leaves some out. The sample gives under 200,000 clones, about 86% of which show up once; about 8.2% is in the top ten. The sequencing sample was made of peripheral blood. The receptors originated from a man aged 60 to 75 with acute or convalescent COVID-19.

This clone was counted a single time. Written as DNA, the CDR3 is TGTGCCAGCAGCTTAAGGCTAGCGGGAGACAATGAGCAGTTCTTC. The encoded protein is CASSLRLAGDNEQFF. This rearrangement joins TRBV7-3 to TRBJ2-1; 10 bases are shared with TRBD2. The CDR3 has 15 amino acids. With V trimmed by 1 base and J by 5 bases, 2 bases remained unmatched. Germline V gene lookup returns CDR1 SGHTA and CDR2 FQGTGA.

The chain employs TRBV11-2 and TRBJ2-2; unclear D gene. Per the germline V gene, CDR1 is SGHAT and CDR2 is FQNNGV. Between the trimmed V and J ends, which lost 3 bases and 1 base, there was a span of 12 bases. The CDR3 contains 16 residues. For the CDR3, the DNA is TGTGCCAGCAGCTTTGGGTTCGGCGGGAACACCGGGGAGCTGTTTTTT. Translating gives CASSFGFGGNTGELFF.

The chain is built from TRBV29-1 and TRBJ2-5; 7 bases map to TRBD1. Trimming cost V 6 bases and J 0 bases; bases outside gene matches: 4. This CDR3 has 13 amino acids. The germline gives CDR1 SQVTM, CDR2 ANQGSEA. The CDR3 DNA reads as TGCAGCGTCGAGACAGGGTACCAAGAGACCCAGTACTTC. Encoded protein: CSVETGYQETQYF.

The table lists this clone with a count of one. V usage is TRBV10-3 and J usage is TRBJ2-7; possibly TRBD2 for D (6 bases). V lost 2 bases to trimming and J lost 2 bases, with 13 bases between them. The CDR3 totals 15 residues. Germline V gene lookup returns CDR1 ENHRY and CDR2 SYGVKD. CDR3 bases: TGTGCCATCAGTGAGCCAGGGAGGTCCCCCTACGAGCAGTACTTC. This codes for CAISEPGRSPYEQYF.

This CDR3 is CASSLGTAFNTEAFF. In DNA form, the CDR3 reads TGCGCCAGCAGCCTGGGGACAGCCTTCAACACTGAAGCTTTCTTT. The rearrangement joins TRBV5-1 to TRBJ1-1; 7 nucleotides align to TRBD1. J gave up 2 bases and V 4 bases, and 8 bases lay outside the gene matches. The CDR3 loop spans 15 amino acids. CDR1 is SGHRS and CDR2 is YFSETQ in the germline V gene. Variable domain in full (rest from reference TRBV5-1 and TRBJ1-1): KAGVTQTPRYLIKTRGQQVTLSCSPISGHRSVSWYQQTPGQGLQFLFEYFSETQRNKGNFPGRFSGRQFSNSRSEMNVSTLELGDSALYLCASSLGTAFNTEAFFGQGTRLTVV.

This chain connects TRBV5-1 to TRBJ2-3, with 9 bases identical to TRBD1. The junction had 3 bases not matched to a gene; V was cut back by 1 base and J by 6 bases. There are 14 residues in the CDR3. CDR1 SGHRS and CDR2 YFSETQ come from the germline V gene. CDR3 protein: CASSLTGGADTQYF. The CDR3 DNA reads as TGCGCCAGCAGCTTGACAGGGGGCGCGGATACGCAGTATTTT.

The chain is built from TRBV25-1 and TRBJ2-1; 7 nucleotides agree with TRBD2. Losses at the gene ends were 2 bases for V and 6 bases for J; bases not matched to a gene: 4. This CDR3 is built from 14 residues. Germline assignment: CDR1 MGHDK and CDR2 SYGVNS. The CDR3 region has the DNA TGTGCCAGCAGTGAAGCGGGAGTCGTCAATGAGCAGTTCTTC. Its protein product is CASSEAGVVNEQFF.

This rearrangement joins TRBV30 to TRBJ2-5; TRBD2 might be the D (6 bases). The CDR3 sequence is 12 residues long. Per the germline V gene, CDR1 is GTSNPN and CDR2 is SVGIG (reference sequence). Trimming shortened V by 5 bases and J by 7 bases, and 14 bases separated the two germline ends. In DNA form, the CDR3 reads TGTGCCTGGGCAAGCGGAGCGGGGACCCAGTACTTC. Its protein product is CAWASGAGTQYF.

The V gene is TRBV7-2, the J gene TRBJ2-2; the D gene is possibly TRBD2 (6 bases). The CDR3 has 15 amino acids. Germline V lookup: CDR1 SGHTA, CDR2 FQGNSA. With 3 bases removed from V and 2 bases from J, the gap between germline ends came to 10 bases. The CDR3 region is CASSFRAGNTGELFF. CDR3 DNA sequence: TGTGCCAGCAGCTTTCGAGCGGGCAACACCGGGGAGCTGTTTTTT.

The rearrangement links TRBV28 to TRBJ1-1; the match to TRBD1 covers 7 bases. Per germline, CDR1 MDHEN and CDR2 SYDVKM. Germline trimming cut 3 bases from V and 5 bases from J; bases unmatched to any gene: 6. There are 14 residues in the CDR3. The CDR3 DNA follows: TGTGCCAGCAGTTTGGAGGGGGCGAATACTGAAGCTTTCTTT. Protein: CASSLEGANTEAFF.

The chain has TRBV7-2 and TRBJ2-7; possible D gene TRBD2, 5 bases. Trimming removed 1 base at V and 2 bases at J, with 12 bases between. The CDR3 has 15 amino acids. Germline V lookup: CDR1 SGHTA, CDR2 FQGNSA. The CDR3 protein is CASSLGGLDPYEQYF. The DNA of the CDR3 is TGTGCCAGCAGCTTAGGAGGACTCGATCCCTACGAGCAGTACTTC.

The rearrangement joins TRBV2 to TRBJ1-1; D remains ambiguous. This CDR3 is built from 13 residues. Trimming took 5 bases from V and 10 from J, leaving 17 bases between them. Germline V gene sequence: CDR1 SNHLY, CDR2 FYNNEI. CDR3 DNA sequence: TGTGCCAGCAGTCGAGGCAGTAGTGAAGCAGCTTTCTTT. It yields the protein CASSRGSSEAAFF.

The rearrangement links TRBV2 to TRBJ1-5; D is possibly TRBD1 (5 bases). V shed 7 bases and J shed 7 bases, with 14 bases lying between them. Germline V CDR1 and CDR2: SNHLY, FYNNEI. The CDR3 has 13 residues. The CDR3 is CASTLEGYQPQHF. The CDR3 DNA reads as TGTGCCAGCACGCTGGAGGGGTACCAGCCCCAGCATTTT. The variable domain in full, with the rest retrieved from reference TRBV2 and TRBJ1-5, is EPEVTQTPSHQVTQMGQEVILRCVPISNHLYFYWYRQILGQKVEFLVSFYNNEISEKSEIFDDQFSVERPDGSNFTLKIRSTKLEDSAMYFCASTLEGYQPQHFGDGTRLSIL.

The CDR3 region is CASSQGGGPFFF. In DNA, the CDR3 is TGCGCCAGCAGCCAAGGGGGGGGCCCTTTCTTCTTT. This rearrangement joins TRBV4-1 to TRBJ1-1, with D perhaps TRBD1 (6 bases). Germline lookup yields CDR1 MGHRA and CDR2 YSYEKL. V shed 1 base and J shed 14 bases, with 14 bases lying between them. The CDR3 is 12 residues long.

The CDR3 nucleotides read TGCGCCAGCAGCTGGGGGCCAGGATCCTACGAGCAGTACTTC. Amino acids: CASSWGPGSYEQYF. J is TRBJ2-7 and V is TRBV5-1; D might be TRBD1 (6 bases). This CDR3 contains 14 residues. V was clipped by 3 bases and J by 1 base, with 11 bases between them. The V gene's germline CDR1 is SGHRS and CDR2 YFSETQ.

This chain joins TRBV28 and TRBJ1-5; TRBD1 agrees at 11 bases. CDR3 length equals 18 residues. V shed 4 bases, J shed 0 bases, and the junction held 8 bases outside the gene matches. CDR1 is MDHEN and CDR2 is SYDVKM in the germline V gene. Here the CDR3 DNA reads TGTGCCAGCAGTTCGGGACAGGGGGGGTCCTATAGCAATCAGCCCCAGCATTTT. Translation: CASSSGQGGSYSNQPQHF.

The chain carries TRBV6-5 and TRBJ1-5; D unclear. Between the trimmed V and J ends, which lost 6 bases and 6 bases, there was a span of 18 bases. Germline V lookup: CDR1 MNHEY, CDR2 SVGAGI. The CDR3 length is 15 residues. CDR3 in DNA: TGTGCCAGCAGATCATTTCTAGTTGCGAGTCAGCCCCAGCATTTT. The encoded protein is CASRSFLVASQPQHF.

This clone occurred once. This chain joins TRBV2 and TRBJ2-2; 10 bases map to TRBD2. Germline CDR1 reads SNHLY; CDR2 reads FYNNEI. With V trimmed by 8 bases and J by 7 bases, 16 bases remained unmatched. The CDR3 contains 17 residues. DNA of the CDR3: TGTGCCAGCTCATTGAGGCTAGCGGGAGAGTTTGGCGGGGAGCTGTTTTTT. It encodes CASSLRLAGEFGGELFF.

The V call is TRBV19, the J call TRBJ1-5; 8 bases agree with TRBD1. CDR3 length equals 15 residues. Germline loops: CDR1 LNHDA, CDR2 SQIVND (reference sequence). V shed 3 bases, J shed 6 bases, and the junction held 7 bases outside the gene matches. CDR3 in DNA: TGTGCCAGTAGTATTGAGACAGGGGATCCTCAGCCCCAGCATTTT. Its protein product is CASSIETGDPQPQHF. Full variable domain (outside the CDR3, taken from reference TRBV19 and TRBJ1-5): DGGITQSPKYLFRKEGQNVTLSCEQNLNHDAMYWYRQDPGQGLRLIYYSQIVNDFQKGDIAEGYSVSREKKESFPLTVTSAQKNPTAFYLCASSIETGDPQPQHFGDGTRLSIL.